One and the same sample provided the 29 T cell receptor beta chains below, sequenced in a study of blood T cell repertoires in COVID-19. This table comes from immunoSEQ multiplex PCR, and its TCRdb copy is limited to in-frame clones, with some not included. The table has fewer than 400,000 clones, about 90% seen once. Sequenced: PBMCs or T cells enriched from blood (not recorded which). The receptors were sampled from a young man who had recovered from COVID-19.

The chain recombines TRBV2 with TRBJ1-3, with 9 bases aligning to TRBD1. With V trimmed by 7 bases and J by 4 bases, 5 bases remained unmatched. Germline CDR1 SNHLY, CDR2 FYNNEI. The CDR3 has 14 amino acids. In DNA form, the CDR3 reads TGTGCCAGCAATTCACAGGGGGCGGGAAACACCATATATTTT. This translates into CASNSQGAGNTIYF.

The gene calls are TRBV11-2 and TRBJ2-1; TRBD1 is a possible D gene (6 bases). The V end was cut by 0 bases, the J end by 10 bases, with 10 bases between. Germline CDR1 SGHAT, CDR2 FQNNGV. This CDR3 comprises 13 residues. The CDR3 loop is CASSLEGASEQFF. The CDR3 coding sequence is TGTGCCAGCAGCTTAGAGGGGGCTAGCGAGCAGTTCTTC. The full variable domain, completed using reference TRBV11-2 and TRBJ2-1, is EAGVAQSPRYKIIEKRQSVAFWCNPISGHATLYWYQQILGQGPKLLIQFQNNGVVDDSQLPKDRFSAERLKGVDSTLKIQPAKLEDSAVYLCASSLEGASEQFFGPGTRLTVL.

The V and J genes are TRBV5-1 and TRBJ2-2, with D hard to call. CDR3 size: 14 residues. CDR1 and CDR2 (germline): SGHRS, YFSETQ. V lost 2 bases and J lost 7, with 12 bases in between. CDR3 residues: CASSLAEAGGELFF. The CDR3 DNA is TGCGCCAGCAGCTTAGCCGAAGCCGGCGGGGAGCTGTTTTTT.

This clone was seen ten or more times. CDR3 in DNA: TGTGCCAGCAGTAATCCAGGGTTGGAGGGCTACACCTTC. It is translated as CASSNPGLEGYTF. The rearrangement joins TRBV6-5 to TRBJ1-2, with D possibly matching TRBD1 (5 bases). The CDR3 consists of 13 residues. V dropped 5 bases and J dropped 8 bases, with 15 bases sitting between them. CDR1 MNHEY and CDR2 SVGAGI come from the germline V gene.

The chain couples TRBV7-8 to TRBJ2-7; TRBD2 is a possible D gene (6 bases). Germline V gives CDR1 SGHVS, CDR2 FQNEAQ. This CDR3 region has 13 residues. Between the trimmed V and J ends, which lost 7 bases and 1 base, there was a span of 11 bases. CDR3 DNA sequence: TGTGCCAGCACCCAGACTAGTTCCTACGAGCAGTACTTC. Translated, it gives CASTQTSSYEQYF.

The rearrangement uses TRBV28 and TRBJ2-1; 8 nucleotides align to TRBD1. The V and J ends lost 5 bases and 5 bases, in that order; junction bases with no gene match: 14. Looked up from germline, CDR1 is MDHEN and CDR2 is SYDVKM. There are 17 residues in the CDR3. CDR3 region: CASSPSGQGIRNNEQFF. CDR3 in DNA: TGTGCCAGCAGTCCCTCTGGACAGGGTATTCGGAACAATGAGCAGTTCTTC.

The chain uses TRBV6-5 and TRBJ2-5, with D hard to call. CDR3 size: 15 residues. CDR1 and CDR2 (germline): MNHEY, SVGAGI. V lost 10 bases and J lost 0, with 18 bases in between. For the CDR3, the DNA is TGTGCCACCTCGCTGTCCCGCGCGTACCAAGAGACCCAGTACTTC. This sequence encodes CATSLSRAYQETQYF.

J is TRBJ2-7 and V is TRBV3-1 (or the pseudogene TRBV3-2), with TRBD1 matching over 7 bases. The ends lost 1 base at V and 7 bases at J; junction bases unmatched: 7. The CDR3 runs 14 residues. Per germline, CDR1 LGHDT and CDR2 YNNKEL (reference sequence). CDR3 residues: CASSQGRGRYEQYF. The CDR3 DNA reads as TGTGCCAGCAGCCAAGGAAGGGGGCGTTATGAGCAGTACTTC.

The chain has TRBV7-9 and TRBJ2-1; TRBD1 is a possible D gene (6 bases). Germline V lookup: CDR1 SEHNR, CDR2 FQNEAQ (reference sequence). With 5 bases removed from V and 4 bases from J, the gap between germline ends came to 9 bases. This CDR3 spans 13 amino acids. In DNA form, the CDR3 reads TGTGCCAGCAGCGTGGACAGTTACAATGAGCAGTTCTTC. It yields the protein CASSVDSYNEQFF.

The chain couples TRBV5-1 to TRBJ1-3; D possibly corresponds to TRBD1 (6 bases). Germline V gene data show CDR1 as SGHRS and CDR2 as YFSETQ. Trimming removed 4 bases from V and 9 bases from J, with 8 bases in between. This CDR3 contains 11 residues. The chain's CDR3 is CASSQGGTIYF. The CDR3 DNA sequence: TGCGCCAGCAGCCAAGGGGGCACCATATATTTT. Variable domain in full (rest from reference TRBV5-1 and TRBJ1-3): KAGVTQTPRYLIKTRGQQVTLSCSPISGHRSVSWYQQTPGQGLQFLFEYFSETQRNKGNFPGRFSGRQFSNSRSEMNVSTLELGDSALYLCASSQGGTIYFGEGSWLTVV.

V is TRBV11-1 and J is TRBJ2-1; TRBD1 matches at 8 bases. The V gene's germline CDR1 is SGHAT and CDR2 FQDESV (reference sequence). The ends lost 3 bases at V and 2 bases at J; junction bases unmatched: 3. The length of the CDR3 is 15 residues. The CDR3 region is CASSFGQGPYNEQFF. CDR3 in DNA: TGTGCCAGCAGCTTCGGACAGGGCCCCTACAATGAGCAGTTCTTC.

The genes are TRBV18 and TRBJ2-2; D not resolved. Trimming shortened V by 0 bases and J by 1 base, and 9 bases separated the two germline ends. CDR1 KGHSH and CDR2 LQKENI come from the germline V gene. This CDR3 region has 16 residues. CDR3 sequence reads: CASSPPWPENTGELFF. Here the CDR3 DNA reads TGTGCCAGCTCACCACCGTGGCCAGAGAACACCGGGGAGCTGTTTTTT.

The chain employs TRBV28 and TRBJ2-7, with no clear D. The CDR3 has 13 amino acids. Germline loops: CDR1 MDHEN, CDR2 SYDVKM. The V and J ends lost 3 bases and 2 bases respectively, with 8 bases between them. CDR3 residues: CASSFQVAYEQYF. CDR3 DNA sequence: TGTGCCAGCAGTTTCCAGGTAGCCTACGAGCAGTACTTC. The variable domain in full, with the rest retrieved from reference TRBV28 and TRBJ2-7, is DVKVTQSSRYLVKRTGEKVFLECVQDMDHENMFWYRQDPGLGLRLIYFSYDVKMKEKGDIPEGYSVSREKKERFSLILESASTNQTSMYLCASSFQVAYEQYFGPGTRLTVT.

This chain joins TRBV5-1 and TRBJ1-6, with no clear D. The V end was cut by 0 bases, the J end by 5 bases, with 6 bases between. CDR3 length: 14 residues. Germline CDR1 is SGHRS and CDR2 is YFSETQ. DNA for the CDR3: TGCGCCAGCAGCTTGGGGCACAATAATTCACCCCTCCACTTT. Translation: CASSLGHNNSPLHF.

V is TRBV29-1 and J is TRBJ1-2; 8 positions agree with TRBD1. With V trimmed by 1 base and J by 6 bases, 1 base remained unmatched. Germline V gene sequence: CDR1 SQVTM, CDR2 ANQGSEA. This CDR3 has 12 residues. Here the CDR3 DNA reads TGCAGCGTTGAAGGGACAGGGCATGGCTACACCTTC. Translating it yields CSVEGTGHGYTF.

This clone has more than one count but fewer than ten. The chain uses TRBV4-1 and TRBJ1-1, with 8 bases that match TRBD1. V shed 1 base, J shed 1 base, and the junction held 2 bases outside the gene matches. Germline-derived CDR1 and CDR2 are MGHRA and YSYEKL. CDR3 length: 15 residues. The CDR3 reads CASSQVGTGNTEAFF. Here the CDR3 DNA reads TGCGCCAGCAGCCAAGTGGGGACAGGGAACACTGAAGCTTTCTTT.

V usage is TRBV19 and J usage is TRBJ2-5; 7 nucleotides match TRBD1. The CDR3 totals 16 residues. CDR1 LNHDA and CDR2 SQIVND come from the germline V gene (reference sequence). V dropped 3 bases and J dropped 4; count of bases not matched to a gene: 11. In DNA form, the CDR3 reads TGTGCCAGTAGTATCTCCGCGGGTGCAGGGGGAGAGACCCAGTACTTC. This encodes CASSISAGAGGETQYF.

This chain connects TRBV7-2 to TRBJ2-4, with 8 positions matching TRBD1. Looked up from germline, CDR1 is SGHTA and CDR2 is FQGNSA. With 5 bases clipped from V and 0 bases from J, the junction kept 3 bases outside the gene matches. This CDR3 comprises 15 residues. CDR3 DNA sequence: TGTGCCAGCAGCCCAGGGGGCCCAGCCAAAAACATTCAGTACTTC. As protein: CASSPGGPAKNIQYF.

The V and J genes are TRBV29-1 and TRBJ1-3; the match to TRBD1 covers 7 bases. The V gene end was trimmed by 5 bases and the J gene end by 3 bases; junction bases not matched to a gene: 7. Germline CDR1 SQVTM, CDR2 ANQGSEA. The CDR3 is 14 amino acids. As DNA, the CDR3 is TGCAGCGTTCGACAGGGAATCATTGGAAACACCATATATTTT. Translated, it gives CSVRQGIIGNTIYF.

Remarks on this clone: An end of the junction does not agree with germline; a read error may underlie this. The chain links TRBV5-1 to TRBJ1-1; a weak D match, TRBD1 (5 bases). Germline V gene data show CDR1 as SGHRS and CDR2 as YFSETQ. CDR3 length equals 15 residues. CDR3 in amino acids: CASTEIGAMNSEAFF. The CDR3 region has the DNA TGCGCCAGCACCGAGATAGGGGCTATGAACTCTGAAGCTTTCTTT.

The V call is TRBV10-3, the J call TRBJ1-6; TRBD1 matches at 7 bases. This CDR3 is 13 amino acids long. The junction had 6 bases not matched to a gene; V was cut back by 9 bases and J by 7 bases. Germline lookup yields CDR1 ENHRY and CDR2 SYGVKD. DNA for the CDR3: TGTGCCATAGGACGGGACAGAAATTCACCCCTCCACTTT. This encodes CAIGRDRNSPLHF.

The chain has TRBV4-2 and TRBJ1-3, with 7 bases fitting TRBD1. Germline CDR1 LGHNA, CDR2 YNFKEQ. The V and J ends lost 0 bases and 2 bases, in that order; junction bases with no gene match: 10. The CDR3 consists of 18 residues. Here the CDR3 reads CASSQDDLRGRTGNTIYF. In DNA, the CDR3 is TGTGCCAGCAGCCAAGATGACCTCAGGGGGAGGACTGGAAACACCATATATTTT.

This clone was observed a single time. The chain joins TRBV5-6 to TRBJ2-7; no reliable D call. CDR3 length equals 11 residues. Germline CDR1 reads SGHDT; CDR2 reads YYEEEE. Trimming cost V 0 bases and J 6 bases, with 4 bases left between them. CDR3 sequence (DNA): TGTGCCAGCAGCTTGGGAGCCGAGCAGTACTTC. Amino acids: CASSLGAEQYF.

The chain combines TRBV27 with TRBJ2-7, with a possible D match to TRBD1 (6 bases). The V end was cut by 5 bases, the J end by 3 bases, with 8 bases between. Germline CDR1 reads MNHEY; CDR2 reads SMNVEV (reference sequence). The CDR3 consists of 12 residues. CDR3 DNA: TGTGCCAGCAGTAAGACAGGCTACGAGCAGTACTTC. It specifies CASSKTGYEQYF.

The J gene is TRBJ2-5, the V gene TRBV5-1; TRBD1 matches at 10 bases. Per the germline V gene, CDR1 is SGHRS and CDR2 is YFSETQ. The CDR3 covers 17 residues. The J segment lost 4 bases and the V segment lost 3 bases, leaving 12 bases of the junction unmatched. This chain's CDR3 is CASSSTPSTGGLETQYF. DNA of the CDR3: TGCGCCAGCAGCTCGACGCCGTCGACAGGGGGCTTAGAGACCCAGTACTTC.

The chain has TRBV6-5 and TRBJ2-3; D ambiguous. The CDR3 runs to 13 residues. Germline CDR1 reads MNHEY; CDR2 reads SVGAGI. The V and J ends lost 10 bases and 4 bases respectively, with 15 bases between them. The CDR3 DNA follows: TGTGCCACCCGAGGTGAAGTCGCAGATACGCAGTATTTT. Translation gives CATRGEVADTQYF.

This chain connects TRBV3-1 (or the pseudogene TRBV3-2) to TRBJ2-5; 10 bases match TRBD2. The CDR3 loop spans 16 amino acids. The V gene end was trimmed by 3 bases and the J gene end by 4 bases; junction bases not matched to a gene: 8. Germline V gives CDR1 LGHDT, CDR2 YNNKEL (reference sequence). For the CDR3, the DNA is TGTGCCAGCAGCCAGCGGACTAGCGGACGGGGAGAGACCCAGTACTTC. This gives the protein CASSQRTSGRGETQYF.

This clone was recorded once. The rearrangement joins TRBV12-3 or TRBV12-4 to TRBJ2-7; perhaps TRBD2 as D (5 bases). Trimming stripped 3 bases from V and 5 bases from J, with 11 bases between. The CDR3 runs to 13 residues. In nucleotides, the CDR3 is TGTGCCAGCAGTTTTTTTTCGAGGGACGAGCAGTACTTC. Translated: CASSFFSRDEQYF.

The J gene is TRBJ2-5, the V gene TRBV5-3; a possible D gene is TRBD1 (5 bases). TRBV5-3 is an ORF, with its function uncertain. Trimming cost V 0 bases and J 2 bases, with 5 bases left between them. CDR3 length: 13 amino acids. The CDR3 DNA reads as TGTGCCAGAAGCTTGGACAGGCAAGAGACCCAGTACTTC. Its protein is CARSLDRQETQYF.